Each of the 14 T cell receptor beta chains below was sequenced from the same sample in a study of blood T cell repertoires in COVID-19. Here immunoSEQ multiplex PCR was the method, and the copy in TCRdb shows in-frame clones only, minus some. The repertoire consists of over 200,000 clones, with more than 80% occurring once and the leading ten covering 2% to 3%. The sequencing input was peripheral blood. The receptors were sampled from a man in his thirties or forties with COVID-19, enrolled during active disease.

The chain's CDR3 is CASSLGAGGNLGYEQYF. CDR3 nucleotide sequence: TGTGCCAGCAGCTTAGGCGCAGGGGGGAATTTGGGGTACGAGCAGTACTTC. The rearrangement uses TRBV11-2 and TRBJ2-7, with D perhaps TRBD1 (7 bases). V was shortened by 1 base and J by 4 bases, with 20 bases between the two germline ends. The CDR3 contains 17 residues. Germline CDR1 reads SGHAT; CDR2 reads FQNNGV.

The gene calls are TRBV5-4 and TRBJ2-7, with TRBD1 matching over 11 bases. The germline V gene has CDR1 SGHNT and CDR2 YYREEE (reference sequence). This CDR3 is 15 amino acids long. The ends lost 3 bases at V and 0 bases at J; junction bases unmatched: 2. In DNA, the CDR3 is TGTGCCAGCAGCTGGGGACAGGGGGTCTCCTACGAGCAGTACTTC. It translates to CASSWGQGVSYEQYF.

The count of this clone is one. The V call is TRBV19, the J call TRBJ2-1; the D gene is possibly TRBD1 (6 bases). This CDR3 region has 15 residues. Trimming shortened V by 0 bases and J by 4 bases, and 10 bases separated the two germline ends. CDR1 is LNHDA and CDR2 is SQIVND in the germline V gene (reference sequence). The chain's CDR3 is CASSIDMRGYNEQFF. The CDR3 DNA sequence: TGTGCCAGTAGTATAGATATGAGGGGGTACAATGAGCAGTTCTTC.

The chain has TRBV6-4 and TRBJ2-7; 9 bases are shared with TRBD1. The V gene end was trimmed by 4 bases and the J gene end by 3 bases; junction bases not matched to a gene: 16. The germline V gene encodes CDR1 MRHNA and CDR2 SNTAGT. The CDR3 has 18 amino acids. The CDR3 reads CASSAPGQGSPGVYEQYF. The DNA of the CDR3 is TGTGCCAGCAGTGCTCCGGGACAGGGTTCGCCCGGAGTCTACGAGCAGTACTTC.

The chain has TRBV9 and TRBJ2-3, with TRBD2 matching over 7 bases. This CDR3 contains 16 residues. Per the germline V gene, CDR1 is SGDLS and CDR2 is YYNGEE. J gave up 4 bases and V 3 bases, and 11 bases lay outside the gene matches. The CDR3 DNA reads TGTGCCAGCAGCGGCTTAGGGCGGGAGAGTGCAGATACGCAGTATTTT. It is translated as CASSGLGRESADTQYF.

V usage is TRBV19 and J usage is TRBJ1-5, with D maybe TRBD1 (5 bases). The CDR3 is made up of 15 amino acids. Trimming pared 9 bases from V and 4 bases from J, leaving 19 bases between. Germline CDR1 LNHDA, CDR2 SQIVND (reference sequence). CDR3 amino acids: CASNPSGGSNQPQHF. CDR3 in DNA: TGTGCCAGCAACCCCTCCGGGGGTAGTAATCAGCCCCAGCATTTT.

This chain connects TRBV5-1 to TRBJ2-3; D is undetermined. Germline V gene data show CDR1 as SGHRS and CDR2 as YFSETQ. Between the trimmed V and J ends, which lost 2 bases and 5 bases, there was a span of 6 bases. The CDR3 covers 12 residues. The CDR3 loop is CASSFERDTQYF. CDR3 nucleotide sequence: TGCGCCAGCAGCTTCGAGAGAGATACGCAGTATTTT.

The chain joins TRBV14 to TRBJ2-7; D unresolved. CDR3 size: 11 residues. Germline loops: CDR1 SGHDN, CDR2 FVKESK. V shed 1 base and J shed 10 bases, with 8 bases lying between them. CDR3 residues: CASSQGGIQYF. The CDR3, as DNA: TGTGCCAGCAGCCAAGGCGGAATACAGTACTTC.

CDR3 sequence (DNA): TGTGCCAGCAGTTCTGTTCAGGGGGGACTCGATGAGCAGTTCTTC. Its translation: CASSSVQGGLDEQFF. V usage is TRBV27 and J usage is TRBJ2-1, with a tentative D call TRBD1 (7 bases). CDR1 is MNHEY and CDR2 is SMNVEV in the germline V gene (reference sequence). Trimming took 4 bases from V and 8 from J, leaving 18 bases between them. The CDR3 runs 15 residues.

The chain combines TRBV9 with TRBJ1-2, with no clear D. The CDR3 is 13 residues long. Looked up from germline, CDR1 is SGDLS and CDR2 is YYNGEE. The V end lost 0 bases, the J end lost 2 bases, and 5 bases lay between the germline ends. The chain's CDR3 is CASSVVLNYGYTF. The CDR3 DNA sequence: TGTGCCAGCAGCGTAGTCCTAAACTATGGCTACACCTTC.

This clone appeared a single time. This chain joins TRBV4-3 and TRBJ1-3; D gene ambiguous. Trimming took off 0 bases at V and 5 bases at J, with 11 bases between the two ends. This CDR3 region has 15 residues. Germline-derived CDR1 and CDR2 are LGHNA and YSLEER. CDR3 in amino acids: CASSQDGSSRNTIYF. The CDR3 DNA follows: TGCGCCAGCAGCCAAGATGGCAGTTCAAGAAACACCATATATTTT.

The chain has TRBV11-2 and TRBJ2-7, with D tentatively TRBD2 (7 bases). Deletions cut 0 bases from V and 5 bases from J, with 14 bases between. Germline values: CDR1 SGHAT, CDR2 FQNNGV. This CDR3 has 15 amino acids. The CDR3 DNA sequence: TGTGCCAGCAGCTTAGACGGGGGGACAATGGACGAGCAGTACTTC. This sequence encodes CASSLDGGTMDEQYF.

The rearrangement links TRBV6-2 or TRBV6-3 to TRBJ1-5; weak D call: TRBD1 (6 bases). CDR3 length equals 16 residues. V lost 2 bases and J lost 3, with 14 bases in between. Germline V gene data show CDR1 as MNHEY and CDR2 as SVGEGT. In DNA form, the CDR3 reads TGTGCCAGCAGTTACATGGACAGTCGATTCAATCAGCCCCAGCATTTT. Translation gives CASSYMDSRFNQPQHF.

The chain joins TRBV3-1 (or the pseudogene TRBV3-2) to TRBJ2-6; D is possibly TRBD1 (6 bases). Germline V gene sequence: CDR1 LGHDT, CDR2 YNNKEL (reference sequence). V was cut by 4 bases and J by 12 bases, with 13 bases left in between. This CDR3 is built from 13 residues. CDR3 coding DNA: TGTGCCAGCAGCCGAGCAGGGGTTTCCGTCCTGACTTTC. Translation: CASSRAGVSVLTF.